Listed below are T cell receptor beta chains from one sample, sequenced in a study of CD8+ T cells in alopecia areata. Assay used: immunoSEQ multiplex PCR; TCRdb lists only in-frame clones, some missing. The sample consists of around 290,000 clones, 58% of them appearing once. The sample in question was CD4+ T cells sorted from blood, obtained at week 24, from a patient treated with tofacitinib. Receptors were obtained from a human donor with alopecia areata. CDR3s include the opening cysteine and the closing phenylalanine or tryptophan. Each record gives: J gene, V gene, clone size, D gene, CDR3 DNA, CDR3 protein. D genes are given only for firm matches. Not all rows give a size; the values are once, few, many and, for expanded clones, a class.

TRBJ1-2	TRBV7-2	.	.	TGTGCCAGCAGCTCCCCTAGGACTGAATGGAATGGCTACACCTTC	CASSSPRTEWNGYTF
TRBJ2-6	TRBV7-8	.	.	TGTGCCAGCAGCTTAGAACGGTTGGGGGCCAACGTCCTGACTTTC	CASSLERLGANVLTF
TRBJ2-5	TRBV27	few	.	TGTGCCAGCAGCCGGGACCGGGGTGGAAAGACCCAGTACTTC	CASSRDRGGKTQYF
TRBJ2-3	TRBV29-1	.	.	TGCAGCGTTGATATATACACAGATACGCAGTATTTT	CSVDIYTDTQYF
TRBJ2-7	TRBV10-3	once	.	TGTGCCACAAACTTAGCAGGCTCCTACGAGCAGTACTTC	CATNLAGSYEQYF
TRBJ2-7	TRBV5-1	once	TRBD2	TGCGCCAGCAGCCGGACTAGCGGGGCGTACTACGAGCAGTACTTC	CASSRTSGAYYEQYF
TRBJ1-1	TRBV30	once	TRBD1	TGTGCCTGGAGTGTACCCGGACAGGTGAACACTGAAGCTTTCTTT	CAWSVPGQVNTEAFF
TRBJ2-4	TRBV28	.	.	TGTGCCAGCAGCCCTGGGGGCAGCAGACACATTCAGTACTTC	CASSPGGSRHIQYF
TRBJ1-3	TRBV29-1	.	TRBD1	TGCAGCGCTCAAACCCCCGGGACAGGGGGAGGTGGAAACACCATATATTTT	CSAQTPGTGGGGNTIYF
TRBJ2-2	TRBV9	.	.	TGTGCCAGCAGCGTAAACACGAACACCGGGGAGCTGTTTTTT	CASSVNTNTGELFF
TRBJ2-1	TRBV5-6	.	.	TGTGCCAGCAGCTCGGGACCGCGTTATAATGAGCAGTTCTTC	CASSSGPRYNEQFF
TRBJ2-3	TRBV27	.	TRBD2	TGTGCCAGCAGTTCGAGACTAGCGGGGGCCACAGATACGCAGTATTTT	CASSSRLAGATDTQYF
TRBJ2-1	TRBV11-1	.	TRBD2	TGTGCCAGCAGCTTAGCCACTAGCGGGAGCTACAATGAGCAGTTCTTC	CASSLATSGSYNEQFF
TRBJ1-6	TRBV30	.	.	TGTGCCGGAAACCGGGACTACAATTCACCCCTCCACTTT	CAGNRDYNSPLHF
TRBJ1-5	TRBV4-2	.	TRBD1	TGTGCCAGCAGCCGGGACAGACAGAATGTAAATCAGCCCCAGCATTTT	CASSRDRQNVNQPQHF
TRBJ2-7	TRBV5-1	.	.	TGCGCCAGCAGCTTCACCTCGGACAGCTACGAGCAGTACTTC	CASSFTSDSYEQYF
TRBJ2-5	TRBV5-1	few	TRBD1	TGCGCCAGCAACCTCGGACAGGGTCAGGAGACCCAGTACTTC	CASNLGQGQETQYF
TRBJ2-5	TRBV7-3	.	.	TGTGCCAGCAGCTTAACGGCTGAGTACCAAGAGACCCAGTACTTC	CASSLTAEYQETQYF
TRBJ2-1	TRBV19	few	TRBD1	TGTGCCAGTAGTATAACTAGGGACAGGTATAGCTCCTACAATGAGCAGTTCTTC	CASSITRDRYSSYNEQFF
TRBJ2-7	TRBV13	few	.	TGTGCCAGCAGCCTCACCTACGAGCAGTACTTC	CASSLTYEQYF
TRBJ1-4	TRBV11-2	.	.	TGTGCCAGCAGCTTAGGAGGAGGGCGGTTTAATGAAAAACTGTTTTTT	CASSLGGGRFNEKLFF
TRBJ2-7	TRBV28	.	.	TGTGCCAGCAGTCTCCGGTGGGAGCAGTACTTC	CASSLRWEQYF
TRBJ2-1	TRBV7-9	.	.	TGTGCCAGCAGCTTGAGTGGCGGGGCGAATGAGCAGTTCTTC	CASSLSGGANEQFF
TRBJ2-3	TRBV9	.	.	TGTGCCAGCAGCGTAGCCCCGGGGGCTGGCACAGATACGCAGTATTTT	CASSVAPGAGTDTQYF
TRBJ1-1	TRBV19	.	.	TGTGCCAGTAGTATCTCTCGGGGGGTGAACACTGAAGCTTTCTTT	CASSISRGVNTEAFF
TRBJ2-5	TRBV29-1	.	.	TGCAGCGTTGAGGACTACGAGACCCAGTACTTC	CSVEDYETQYF
TRBJ2-7	TRBV29-1	few	TRBD1	TGCAGCGTTACGACAGGGAGCGAGCAGTACTTC	CSVTTGSEQYF
TRBJ1-1	TRBV30	.	.	TGTGCCTGGAGTGTGGGGGTGCTCTCAGCTTTCTTT	CAWSVGVLSAFF
TRBJ1-1	TRBV28	few	.	TGTGCCAGCAGTCCCCAGGGTTTCACTGAAGCTTTCTTT	CASSPQGFTEAFF
TRBJ1-2	TRBV29-1	.	.	TGCAGCGTTGAAGCAGGCAGGGTTACCGGCTACACCTTC	CSVEAGRVTGYTF
TRBJ1-2	TRBV6-1	.	TRBD1	TGTGCCAGCAGTGAAGTGACAGGGGTTAACTATGGCTACACCTTC	CASSEVTGVNYGYTF
TRBJ1-5	TRBV30	.	TRBD1	TGTGCCTGCTCCGGGACAGGGGGCGGGCAGCGCAATCAGCCCCAGCATTTT	CACSGTGGGQRNQPQHF
TRBJ1-1	TRBV30	.	TRBD1	TGTGCCTGGAAGGGGACAGGGACCCTCAGTACTGAAGCTTTCTTT	CAWKGTGTLSTEAFF
TRBJ2-7	TRBV29-1	.	.	TGCAGCGTTGGCTTGAATAGGGCTCCCTACGAGCAGTACTTC	CSVGLNRAPYEQYF
TRBJ2-2	TRBV5-1	.	.	TGCGCCAGCAGCGATCGGACAGCGAACACCGGGGAGCTGTTTTTT	CASSDRTANTGELFF
TRBJ1-2	TRBV6-5	.	.	TGTGCCAGCAGTTACTCGGGCAGGGAGTATGGCTACACCTTC	CASSYSGREYGYTF
TRBJ2-4	TRBV4-3	.	TRBD2	TGCGCCAGCAGCCAAGATCCCCCGGGACTAGGCGACATTCAGTACTTC	CASSQDPPGLGDIQYF